The clone carrying this T cell receptor (beta chain) has a count of ten or more. The data were taken from a study of blood T cells in healthy people across ages. CDR1 is SGHTA and CDR2 is FQGNSA in the germline V gene. CDR3 length equals 13 residues. The V end lost 5 bases, the J end lost 8 bases, and 14 bases lay between the germline ends. Next came a second PCR, run for about 7 to 12 cycles, which used a sample-barcoded 5' primer along with a J-beta primer mix. CDR3-containing paired-end reads numbering at least 2.5 million came from each sample. Each CDR3 protein is one row after TCRdb ran MiXCR on the 5' RACE reads. The sample carries just under 900,000 distinct CDR3 sequences, more than 25% recorded once.

The receptor was isolated from a woman over 75 in good health. The specimen sequenced was blood. The chain links TRBV7-2 to TRBJ2-3; D remains unclear. Here the CDR3 DNA reads TGTGCCAGCAGCGCGTGGACCGACGGTACGCAGTATTTT. Its protein is CASSAWTDGTQYF.